A single sample is the source of the 10 T cell receptor beta chains below, sequenced in a study of human T cells and chemical hapten exposure. Time point reported: healthy volunteer bleed at 2 weeks. Before extraction, the whole blood was not fractionated, and total RNA was taken from it. TCRdb re-analysed the RACE reads in MiXCR, keeping a single row per CDR3 protein. The data hold some 93,000 distinct CDR3 sequences, with approximately 9.7% observed a single time. The source material was whole blood. The receptor source for this set is a female donor in good health. Some clones in this sample may be carry-over from other donors' samples.

This clonotype was found many times. J is TRBJ1-1 and V is TRBV6-5; D is possibly TRBD1 (6 bases). Between the trimmed V and J ends, which lost 0 bases and 8 bases, there was a span of 10 bases. Per the germline V gene, CDR1 is MNHEY and CDR2 is SVGAGI. CDR3 length equals 13 residues. The CDR3 DNA reads TGTGCCAGCAGTTACTCCGGGGGCGGAGAAGCTTTCTTT. It yields the protein CASSYSGGGEAFF.

This clonotype was counted a few times. The chain employs TRBV5-6 and TRBJ2-7; the match to TRBD1 covers 7 bases. Germline assignment: CDR1 SGHDT and CDR2 YYEEEE. The V segment lost 4 bases and the J segment 3 bases; nucleotides outside the gene matches: 7. This CDR3 is 14 amino acids long. The CDR3 region is CASSPRTGLYEQYF. The DNA of the CDR3 is TGTGCCAGCAGCCCCAGGACAGGCCTCTACGAGCAGTACTTC.

J is TRBJ1-1 and V is TRBV29-1; 7 bases align to TRBD1. V shed 3 bases and J 3 bases; nucleotides not matched to a gene: 10. Germline CDR1 is SQVTM and CDR2 is ANQGSEA. CDR3 length: 15 residues. CDR3 loop: CSVERTGVFHTEAFF. CDR3 bases: TGCAGCGTTGAGAGAACAGGGGTATTCCACACTGAAGCTTTCTTT.

As to this clonotype: This may be a read error: a much more frequent sequence differs by one nucleotide. The CDR3 bases are TGTGTCAGCAGCCTAGCGCCTAATCAGCCCCAGCATTTT. It specifies CVSSLAPNQPQHF. The chain employs TRBV7-9 and TRBJ1-5; D ambiguous. This CDR3 comprises 13 residues. CDR1 SEHNR and CDR2 FQNEAQ come from the germline V gene (reference sequence). Full variable domain (remainder filled in from reference TRBV7-9 and TRBJ1-5): DTGVSQNPRHKITKRGQNVTFRCDPISEHNRLYWYRQTLGQGPEFLTYFQNEAQLEKSRLLSDRFSAERPKGSFSTLEIQRTEQGDSAMYLCVSSLAPNQPQHFGDGTRLSIL.

This clonotype was detected a few times. This rearrangement joins TRBV20-1 to TRBJ2-7; the match to TRBD2 covers 10 bases. CDR1 and CDR2 (germline): DFQATT, SNEGSKA (reference sequence). The CDR3 covers 15 residues. J gave up 4 bases and V 3 bases, and 9 bases lay outside the gene matches. CDR3 bases: TGCAGTGCTAGGGACCGAGGACTAGCGGTTTACGAGCAGTACTTC. Protein: CSARDRGLAVYEQYF.

This clonotype has just a few counts. This chain joins TRBV12-3 or TRBV12-4 and TRBJ2-1; 7 nucleotides match TRBD1. The CDR3 extends over 15 amino acids. Germline trimming cut 4 bases from V and 3 bases from J; bases unmatched to any gene: 6. The CDR3: CASSSPGQLYNEQFF. The CDR3, as DNA: TGTGCCAGCAGTTCGCCGGGACAGCTCTACAATGAGCAGTTCTTC.

This clonotype has more than one count but fewer than ten. The gene calls are TRBV19 and TRBJ1-3, with D unresolved. With 3 bases removed from V and 2 bases from J, the gap between germline ends came to 8 bases. This CDR3 spans 14 amino acids. Looked up from germline, CDR1 is LNHDA and CDR2 is SQIVND (reference sequence). This CDR3 reads CASSIGGTGNTIYF. CDR3 in DNA: TGTGCCAGTAGTATTGGAGGGACTGGAAACACCATATATTTT.

This clonotype was found a few times. The chain has TRBV7-2 and TRBJ2-3; the D is unclear. Trimming took off 1 base at V and 2 bases at J, with 16 bases between the two ends. This CDR3 has 17 amino acids. Germline V gene lookup returns CDR1 SGHTA and CDR2 FQGNSA. The CDR3 DNA reads TGTGCCAGCAGCTTAGATCCAGTTTATTTGACCACAGATACGCAGTATTTT. Protein: CASSLDPVYLTTDTQYF.

The sample holds a few counts of this clonotype. V is TRBV5-4 and J is TRBJ2-2; unclear D gene. V was cut by 3 bases and J by 5 bases, with 17 bases left in between. From germline, CDR1 is SGHNT and CDR2 YYREEE (reference sequence). The CDR3 is 16 amino acids. The CDR3 nucleotides are TGTGCCAGCAGCTCAGGCCTCACGATAGGGACCGGGGAGCTGTTTTTT. It specifies CASSSGLTIGTGELFF. Supplemented by reference TRBV5-4 and TRBJ2-2, the full variable domain reads ETGVTQSPTHLIKTRGQQVTLRCSSQSGHNTVSWYQQALGQGPQFIFQYYREEENGRGNFPPRFSGLQFPNYSSELNVNALELDDSALYLCASSSGLTIGTGELFFGEGSRLTVL.

In this sample, this clonotype turned up a few times. The chain has TRBV10-3 and TRBJ1-1; the match to TRBD1 covers 7 bases. The germline gives CDR1 ENHRY, CDR2 SYGVKD. The CDR3 covers 13 residues. With 3 bases clipped from V and 4 bases from J, the junction kept 2 bases outside the gene matches. For the CDR3, the DNA is TGTGCCATCAGTGAAACAGGGGCCACTGAAGCTTTCTTT. Protein: CAISETGATEAFF.